The sequence of this TCR beta chain was determined in a study of blood T cell repertoires in COVID-19. Study context: Sources were T cells, B-cell-depleted T cells, or PBMCs; the material itself was cDNA or gDNA.

Per the study methods: For nucleated cells, counts were estimated from reference gene primer amplification. Profiled with immunoSEQ multiplex PCR; TCRdb holds only in-frame clones, not every one. The V and J calls and clone size were taken over from that table, and D and trimming were inferred from the DNA. The table lists a few hundred thousand clones, roughly 89% of them singletons. This clone has just one count. The V and J ends lost 3 bases and 1 base, in that order; junction bases with no gene match: 4. This CDR3 has 16 amino acids. Germline values: CDR1 SGHVS, CDR2 FQNEAQ. The chain carries TRBV7-8 and TRBJ2-3, with 10 bases identical to TRBD2. Material: peripheral blood. This TCR derives from a woman aged 40 to 50 who had recovered from COVID-19. This chain's CDR3 is CASSFRTSGGTDTQYF. The CDR3 DNA is TGTGCCAGCAGCTTTCGGACTAGCGGAGGCACAGATACGCAGTATTTT.